Listed below are T cell receptor beta chains from one sample, sequenced in a study of blood T cell repertoires in COVID-19. The table came from immunoSEQ multiplex PCR; TCRdb's copy has only in-frame clones and leaves some out. The repertoire holds 70,000 to 100,000 clones, with around 92% as singletons. Sequenced sample: peripheral blood. The receptors were sampled from a middle-aged man with COVID-19, enrolled during active disease. Each CDR3 is given with its conserved first and last residue. Each record gives: V gene, J gene, clone size, D gene, CDR3 DNA, CDR3 protein. The D gene is left open where the match is weak. Clone size is stated in some rows and not others, as once, few, many or a class when expanded.

v_call: TRBV5-4
j_call: TRBJ2-3
clone_size: NA
d_call: TRBD2
cdr3_nt: TGTGCCAGCCAACTAGCGAGCACAGATACGCAGTATTTT
cdr3_aa: CASQLASTDTQYF

v_call: TRBV6-5
j_call: TRBJ2-7
clone_size: NA
d_call: TRBD2
cdr3_nt: TGTGCCAGCAGTAGCGGGGCTTCCTACGAGCAGTACTTC
cdr3_aa: CASSSGASYEQYF

v_call: TRBV28
j_call: TRBJ1-2
clone_size: once
d_call: NA
cdr3_nt: TGTGCCAGCAGTTTTGAGGGCTATGGCTACACCTTC
cdr3_aa: CASSFEGYGYTF

v_call: TRBV3-1/TRBV3-2
j_call: TRBJ2-2
clone_size: NA
d_call: NA
cdr3_nt: TGTGCCAGCAGCCAAGAGGTTCAGGGTATGACCGGGGAGCTGTTTTTT
cdr3_aa: CASSQEVQGMTGELFF

v_call: TRBV7-2
j_call: TRBJ2-7
clone_size: NA
d_call: TRBD2
cdr3_nt: TGTGCCAGCAGTCTTACTAGCGGGGCTCAGGGATACGAGCAGTACTTC
cdr3_aa: CASSLTSGAQGYEQYF

v_call: TRBV3-1/TRBV3-2
j_call: TRBJ2-7
clone_size: NA
d_call: NA
cdr3_nt: TGTGCCAGCAGCCAAGAAGCTAGTCGTCGAAGTCCCTCCTACGAGCAGTACTTC
cdr3_aa: CASSQEASRRSPSYEQYF

v_call: TRBV7-3
j_call: TRBJ2-1
clone_size: NA
d_call: NA
cdr3_nt: TGTGCCAGCAGCCTAACCGGTGATGAGCAGTTCTTC
cdr3_aa: CASSLTGDEQFF

v_call: TRBV18
j_call: TRBJ2-7
clone_size: NA
d_call: TRBD2
cdr3_nt: TGTGCCAGCTCACCAGGCGGGGGGGCCTACGAGCAGTACTTC
cdr3_aa: CASSPGGGAYEQYF

v_call: TRBV15
j_call: TRBJ1-2
clone_size: NA
d_call: TRBD1
cdr3_nt: TGTGCCACCAGCCTGGACAGGTTCTATGGCTACACCTTC
cdr3_aa: CATSLDRFYGYTF

v_call: TRBV20-1
j_call: TRBJ2-7
clone_size: NA
d_call: TRBD2
cdr3_nt: TGCAGTGCCGCTAGCGGCTACGAGCAGTACTTC
cdr3_aa: CSAASGYEQYF

v_call: TRBV27
j_call: TRBJ2-1
clone_size: NA
d_call: TRBD1
cdr3_nt: TGTGCCAGCAGTTCCCCCCAGGGGACAGGGACCTATGAGCAGTTCTTC
cdr3_aa: CASSSPQGTGTYEQFF

v_call: TRBV24-1
j_call: TRBJ2-1
clone_size: once
d_call: TRBD2
cdr3_nt: TGTGCCACCAGTGATTTCCGGGGGGGCATTACGGGCAATGAGCAGTTCTTC
cdr3_aa: CATSDFRGGITGNEQFF

v_call: TRBV9
j_call: TRBJ2-7
clone_size: NA
d_call: TRBD1
cdr3_nt: TGTGCCAGCAGCGTAGAAGGGACAGATGACTACGAGCAGTACTTC
cdr3_aa: CASSVEGTDDYEQYF

v_call: TRBV6-5
j_call: TRBJ1-6
clone_size: NA
d_call: TRBD1
cdr3_nt: TGTGCCAGCAGGCCCGGGACAGATAATTCACCCCTCCACTTT
cdr3_aa: CASRPGTDNSPLHF

v_call: TRBV7-6
j_call: TRBJ1-5
clone_size: NA
d_call: NA
cdr3_nt: TGTGCCAGCAGCCATAGCAATCAGCCCCAGCATTTT
cdr3_aa: CASSHSNQPQHF

v_call: TRBV6-5
j_call: TRBJ1-1
clone_size: NA
d_call: NA
cdr3_nt: TGTGCCAGCAGCCGCACGGACAGATACACTGAAGCTTTCTTT
cdr3_aa: CASSRTDRYTEAFF

v_call: TRBV19
j_call: TRBJ1-2
clone_size: once
d_call: NA
cdr3_nt: TGTGCCAGTAGTAAACCCCCCCTGGGCCTCAACTATGGCTACACCTTC
cdr3_aa: CASSKPPLGLNYGYTF

v_call: TRBV18
j_call: TRBJ1-5
clone_size: few
d_call: NA
cdr3_nt: TGTGCCAGCTCACCATCGTCCGCGACAAACAATCAGCCCCAGCATTTT
cdr3_aa: CASSPSSATNNQPQHF

v_call: TRBV5-1
j_call: TRBJ2-2
clone_size: NA
d_call: NA
cdr3_nt: TGCGCCAGCAGCTTGTACCTATCCCCGAACACCGGGGAGCTGTTTTTT
cdr3_aa: CASSLYLSPNTGELFF

v_call: TRBV7-2
j_call: TRBJ1-1
clone_size: medium-sized
d_call: NA
cdr3_nt: TGTGCCAGCAGCTCGGCGACAGGGAACACTGAAGCTTTCTTT
cdr3_aa: CASSSATGNTEAFF

v_call: TRBV7-3
j_call: TRBJ1-2
clone_size: few
d_call: TRBD1
cdr3_nt: TGTGCCAGCAGCTTAAACAGGGGAGATGGCTACACCTTC
cdr3_aa: CASSLNRGDGYTF

v_call: TRBV18
j_call: TRBJ2-7
clone_size: NA
d_call: TRBD1
cdr3_nt: TGTGCCAGCTCATCCACAGGGGGCGGCTCCTACGAGCAGTACTTC
cdr3_aa: CASSSTGGGSYEQYF

v_call: TRBV5-1
j_call: TRBJ2-5
clone_size: NA
d_call: NA
cdr3_nt: TGCGCCAGCACCCGCGCAGGGGTTGAGACCCAGTACTTC
cdr3_aa: CASTRAGVETQYF

v_call: TRBV3-1/TRBV3-2
j_call: TRBJ1-3
clone_size: NA
d_call: NA
cdr3_nt: TGTGCCAGCAGCCAAGTCTTACTACAGGCGAACGGAAACACCATATATTTT
cdr3_aa: CASSQVLLQANGNTIYF

v_call: TRBV7-3
j_call: TRBJ2-1
clone_size: NA
d_call: TRBD2
cdr3_nt: TGTGCCAGCAGCTTAGTCCAAGGACTAGCGAATGAGCAGTTCTTC
cdr3_aa: CASSLVQGLANEQFF